This entry lists 32 T cell receptor beta chains sequenced from one sample in a study of shared clonotypes between healthy human individuals (dated by TCRdb to the early 2020s). Libraries were prepared through the immunoSEQ multiplex PCR assay. TCRdb's version of the immuneACCESS table is confined to in-frame rearrangements and falls short of the full clone set. An unresolved V gene accounts for under half of the shortfall where checked; the remainder is of unknown origin. The sample records about 2.4 million clones, 90% to 95% of which are singletons. The top ten constitute about 0.13% of the sample. Sequenced sample: naive CD4+ T cells sorted from blood. In light of the paper, this sample's cell subset or site label describes: CD45RA+ positively selected. The receptors were sampled from a man aged 18 to 30 in good health.

This clone was observed once. This same CDR3 is encoded by further DNA sequences in the sample. The chain combines TRBV6-6 with TRBJ1-5; D not certain. This CDR3 comprises 13 residues. The V gene lost 6 bases and the J gene lost 0 bases, with 6 bases spanning the gap. Germline CDR1 reads MNHNY; CDR2 reads SVGAGI (reference sequence). This CDR3 reads CASSPDSNQPQHF. CDR3 coding DNA: TGTGCCAGCAGCCCAGATAGCAATCAGCCCCAGCATTTT.

The chain is built from TRBV9 and TRBJ2-5; possible D gene TRBD2, 5 bases. There are 13 residues in the CDR3. Germline V gives CDR1 SGDLS, CDR2 YYNGEE. V lost 0 bases to trimming and J lost 5 bases, with 8 bases between them. The CDR3 loop reads CASSVGASETQYF. The CDR3 region has the DNA TGTGCCAGCAGCGTAGGGGCTAGCGAGACCCAGTACTTC. Using reference TRBV9 and TRBJ2-5 for the parts outside the CDR3, the full variable domain is DSGVTQTPKHLITATGQRVTLRCSPRSGDLSVYWYQQSLDQGLQFLIQYYNGEERAKGNILERFSAQQFPDLHSELNLSSLELGDSALYFCASSVGASETQYFGPGTRLLVL.

V gene TRBV9 combines with J gene TRBJ2-1; 8 bases map to TRBD2. CDR3 length: 16 amino acids. Germline V gene sequence: CDR1 SGDLS, CDR2 YYNGEE. After removal of 0 bases from V and 4 bases from J, the junction contained 6 bases not matched to a gene. CDR3: CASSVDPGTRYNEQFF. CDR3 in DNA: TGTGCCAGCAGCGTAGATCCAGGGACTAGATACAATGAGCAGTTCTTC.

Notes on this clone: The identical CDR3 is also encoded by other nucleotide sequences in the sample. V gene TRBV6-5 combines with J gene TRBJ2-2; D may be TRBD2 (6 bases). The CDR3 sequence is 13 residues long. The germline gives CDR1 MNHEY, CDR2 SVGAGI. The germline V and J ends were trimmed by 2 bases and 8 bases, with 9 bases remaining between them. CDR3 loop: CASSYGRTGELFF. In DNA form, the CDR3 reads TGTGCCAGCAGTTACGGGAGGACGGGGGAGCTGTTTTTT.

The chain carries TRBV27 and TRBJ2-5; 10 bases agree with TRBD2. The ends lost 2 bases at V and 5 bases at J; junction bases unmatched: 5. The CDR3 covers 15 residues. Germline V gene data show CDR1 as MNHEY and CDR2 as SMNVEV (reference sequence). CDR3 loop: CASSLLAGEGETQYF. The CDR3 DNA sequence: TGTGCCAGCAGTTTACTAGCGGGAGAGGGGGAGACCCAGTACTTC.

V and J are TRBV2 and TRBJ2-7, with D possibly called TRBD1 or TRBD2 (6 bases each). V lost 0 bases and J lost 5, with 17 bases in between. The germline CDR1 and CDR2 sequences are SNHLY and FYNNEI. The CDR3 is made up of 16 amino acids. This chain's CDR3 is CASSEALRGGADEQYF. For the CDR3, the DNA is TGTGCCAGCAGTGAAGCCCTCAGGGGAGGTGCGGACGAGCAGTACTTC. Looking up the rest from reference TRBV2 and TRBJ2-7 gives the full variable domain: EPEVTQTPSHQVTQMGQEVILRCVPISNHLYFYWYRQILGQKVEFLVSFYNNEISEKSEIFDDQFSVERPDGSNFTLKIRSTKLEDSAMYFCASSEALRGGADEQYFGPGTRLTVT.

The genes are TRBV4-1 and TRBJ2-7; 10 bases align to TRBD1. CDR1 and CDR2 (germline): MGHRA, YSYEKL. The V gene end was trimmed by 4 bases and the J gene end by 7 bases; junction bases not matched to a gene: 7. The CDR3 totals 14 residues. For the CDR3, the DNA is TGCGCCAGCAGCCCCCGGGACAGGGGTTTTGAGCAGTACTTC. The encoded protein is CASSPRDRGFEQYF.

V is TRBV11-2 and J is TRBJ1-1; D is unclear. The V and J ends lost 1 base and 8 bases respectively, with 8 bases between them. The CDR3 runs to 12 residues. Germline CDR1 reads SGHAT; CDR2 reads FQNNGV. In DNA form, the CDR3 reads TGTGCCAGCAGCTTAGGGTGGGGAGAAGCTTTCTTT. It is translated as CASSLGWGEAFF.

The chain joins TRBV4-3 to TRBJ1-4; TRBD1 matches at 9 bases. The CDR3 is 18 amino acids. Trimming at V came to 1 base and at J to 0 bases, leaving 6 bases not matched to a gene. CDR1 and CDR2 from the germline V gene are LGHNA and YSLEER. Here the CDR3 reads CASSQGGTGRATNEKLFF. In DNA, the CDR3 is TGCGCCAGCAGCCAAGGGGGGACAGGGAGAGCAACTAATGAAAAACTGTTTTTT.

The table lists this clone with a count of one. The V gene is TRBV10-2, the J gene TRBJ2-3; D is ambiguous. The germline V and J ends were trimmed by 7 bases and 1 base, with 9 bases remaining between them. The CDR3 loop spans 13 amino acids. Per germline, CDR1 WSHSY and CDR2 SAAADI. The CDR3 DNA is TGCGCCAGCATTCAGAGAGGCACAGATACGCAGTATTTT. Translating it yields CASIQRGTDTQYF.

The rearrangement uses TRBV4-1 and TRBJ2-3; D perhaps matches TRBD2 (7 bases). Trimming took off 1 base at V and 2 bases at J, with 13 bases between the two ends. This CDR3 has 16 amino acids. Per germline, CDR1 MGHRA and CDR2 YSYEKL. The CDR3 nucleotides are TGCGCCAGCAGCCAAGGGGGGGGCGCCATCACAGATACGCAGTATTTT. Translated, it gives CASSQGGGAITDTQYF.

CDR3 bases: TGTGCCAGCCATGCGGGACTGGTGCTTGGCTACACCTTC. It translates to CASHAGLVLGYTF. The chain joins TRBV28 to TRBJ1-2, with D perhaps TRBD1 (5 bases). CDR1 and CDR2 from the germline V gene are MDHEN and SYDVKM. The CDR3 runs to 13 residues. The V and J ends lost 8 bases and 7 bases respectively, with 17 bases between them.

Comments on this clone: The same CDR3 is also encoded by other DNA sequences in this sample. The chain uses TRBV5-1 and TRBJ2-1; TRBD2 agrees at 7 bases. The J segment lost 0 bases and the V segment lost 4 bases, leaving 1 base of the junction unmatched. Germline lookup yields CDR1 SGHRS and CDR2 YFSETQ. The CDR3 is 14 amino acids. The CDR3 region has the DNA TGCGCCAGCAGCGGCGGGGGCTCCTACAATGAGCAGTTCTTC. It is translated as CASSGGGSYNEQFF.

Concerning this clone: This sample also contains other DNA sequences that code for the same CDR3. The rearrangement uses TRBV30 and TRBJ2-7; D gene unclear. V was cut by 3 bases and J by 0 bases, with 9 bases left in between. The CDR3 is 13 residues long. Germline V gives CDR1 GTSNPN, CDR2 SVGIG (reference sequence). The CDR3 nucleotides are TGTGCCTGGAGGGTCAGCTCCTCCTACGAGCAGTACTTC. Encoded protein: CAWRVSSSYEQYF.

The CDR3 region has the DNA TGCGCCAGCAGCTTGGCTCGGCAGCCGGGCGAGCAGTACTTC. It codes for CASSLARQPGEQYF. V and J are TRBV5-1 and TRBJ2-7; no firm D call. Trimming cost V 0 bases and J 6 bases, with 13 bases left between them. The length of the CDR3 is 14 residues. Germline V gene lookup returns CDR1 SGHRS and CDR2 YFSETQ.

This clone was counted once. This chain connects TRBV7-2 to TRBJ2-1, with D unresolved. V was pared by 2 bases and J by 9 bases, with 8 bases between. The germline CDR1 and CDR2 sequences are SGHTA and FQGNSA. The CDR3 runs 12 residues. In DNA form, the CDR3 reads TGTGCCAGCAGCTTACTAAGGGTTGAGCAGTTCTTC. Amino acid sequence: CASSLLRVEQFF.

J is TRBJ2-7 and V is TRBV7-9; no clear D gene. CDR1 is SEHNR and CDR2 is FQNEAQ in the germline V gene (reference sequence). Trimming took off 5 bases at V and 3 bases at J, with 11 bases between the two ends. There are 13 residues in the CDR3. The CDR3 protein is CASSPRHDYEQYF. CDR3 nucleotide sequence: TGTGCCAGCAGCCCTCGACACGACTACGAGCAGTACTTC.

V and J are TRBV6-1 and TRBJ2-7; 11 bases are a match to TRBD2. In germline, CDR1 is MNHNS, CDR2 SASEGT. The CDR3 has 13 amino acids. V was pared by 10 bases and J by 3 bases, with 5 bases of the junction left unmatched. The DNA of the CDR3 is TGTGCCACCCGACTAGCGGGAAACTACGAGCAGTACTTC. This translates into CATRLAGNYEQYF.

The J gene is TRBJ1-6, the V gene TRBV7-2, with unresolved D. The germline V gene encodes CDR1 SGHTA and CDR2 FQGNSA. V shed 2 bases and J shed 6 bases, with 11 bases lying between them. This CDR3 comprises 15 residues. The CDR3 region has the DNA TGTGCCAGCAGCTTACTTGGAGGCGGTAATTCACCCCTCCACTTT. Amino acid sequence: CASSLLGGGNSPLHF. The whole variable domain, remainder taken from reference TRBV7-2 and TRBJ1-6, is GAGVSQSPSNKVTEKGKDVELRCDPISGHTALYWYRQSLGQGLEFLIYFQGNSAPDKSGLPSDRFSAERTGGSVSTLTIQRTQQEDSAVYLCASSLLGGGNSPLHFGNGTRLTVT.

J is TRBJ1-1 and V is TRBV7-6; D may be TRBD1 (5 bases). The CDR3 has 13 amino acids. The germline V gene has CDR1 SGHVS and CDR2 FNYEAQ. The V gene lost 5 bases and the J gene lost 4 bases, with 11 bases spanning the gap. CDR3 bases: TGTGCCAGCAGCGCGGCGGGGGTCACTGAAGCTTTCTTT. Its translation: CASSAAGVTEAFF.

J is TRBJ1-3 and V is TRBV28; possibly TRBD1 for D (5 bases). The CDR3 is 14 amino acids. The V end was cut by 8 bases, the J end by 0 bases, with 11 bases between. The germline V gene encodes CDR1 MDHEN and CDR2 SYDVKM. CDR3 loop: CASDQGGSGNTIYF. The CDR3 DNA sequence: TGTGCCAGCGACCAGGGCGGCTCTGGAAACACCATATATTTT.

The chain employs TRBV30 and TRBJ2-6; no reliable D call. This CDR3 is built from 14 residues. V dropped 2 bases and J dropped 5 bases, with 10 bases sitting between them. Looked up from germline, CDR1 is GTSNPN and CDR2 is SVGIG (reference sequence). The CDR3 nucleotides read TGTGCCTGGAGTCTGGTGATCCGGGCCAACGTCCTGACTTTC. It codes for CAWSLVIRANVLTF.

The chain employs TRBV2 and TRBJ2-7; D gene uncertain. This CDR3 has 11 residues. Germline CDR1 and CDR2: SNHLY and FYNNEI. V shed 4 bases and J shed 6 bases, with 7 bases lying between them. CDR3 loop: CASSGVIEQYF. The CDR3 DNA is TGTGCCAGCAGTGGCGTAATCGAGCAGTACTTC.

The chain uses TRBV10-3 and TRBJ2-2, with 9 nucleotides matching TRBD2. Losses at the gene ends were 0 bases for V and 6 bases for J; bases not matched to a gene: 5. This CDR3 contains 16 residues. Looked up from germline, CDR1 is ENHRY and CDR2 is SYGVKD. The chain's CDR3 is CAISESAGGGAGELFF. The DNA for the CDR3 is TGTGCCATCAGTGAGTCAGCGGGAGGAGGAGCCGGGGAGCTGTTTTTT.

The chain is built from TRBV6-1 and TRBJ2-3, with unresolved D. The V end was cut by 1 base, the J end by 14 bases, with 13 bases between. This CDR3 contains 12 residues. CDR1 MNHNS and CDR2 SASEGT come from the germline V gene. CDR3 in DNA: TGTGCCAGCAGTGAAGGACTCCCCCCGTTGTATTTT. This encodes CASSEGLPPLYF.

The chain joins TRBV7-9 to TRBJ2-2, with TRBD2 matching 7 bases. The CDR3 length is 16 residues. The ends lost 1 base at V and 6 bases at J; junction bases unmatched: 8. The V gene's germline CDR1 is SEHNR and CDR2 FQNEAQ (reference sequence). The CDR3 sequence is CASSLESSGGPGELFF. Written as DNA, the CDR3 is TGTGCCAGCAGCTTAGAATCTAGCGGAGGCCCCGGGGAGCTGTTTTTT.

This CDR3 is CASSIFKAGGPKTQYF. The CDR3 DNA is TGTGCCAGTAGTATTTTTAAAGCGGGGGGGCCGAAGACCCAGTACTTC. The V gene is TRBV19, the J gene TRBJ2-5, with 10 bases identical to TRBD2. The CDR3 is 16 amino acids. J lost 6 bases, V lost 3 bases, and 10 bases had no gene match. CDR1 and CDR2 (germline): LNHDA, SQIVND (reference sequence). The full variable domain, with the rest looked up from reference TRBV19 and TRBJ2-5, is DGGITQSPKYLFRKEGQNVTLSCEQNLNHDAMYWYRQDPGQGLRLIYYSQIVNDFQKGDIAEGYSVSREKKESFPLTVTSAQKNPTAFYLCASSIFKAGGPKTQYFGPGTRLLVL.

CDR3 protein: CASSQAPGLGGNEQFF. CDR3 nucleotides: TGTGCCAGCAGCCAAGCCCCTGGACTAGGGGGCAATGAGCAGTTCTTC. The chain carries TRBV4-2 and TRBJ2-1, with D perhaps matching TRBD2 (7 bases). Germline assignment: CDR1 LGHNA and CDR2 YNFKEQ. The CDR3 spans 16 residues. V lost 1 base, J lost 6 bases, and 16 bases lay in between.

This clone was detected only once. V and J are TRBV5-3 and TRBJ2-7; the D is unclear. TRBV5-3 is an open reading frame whose function is uncertain. This CDR3 is built from 13 residues. The V end was cut by 0 bases, the J end by 2 bases, with 6 bases between. The CDR3 DNA reads TGTGCCAGAAGCTTGGCGGCTCCCTACGAGCAGTACTTC. Translation gives CARSLAAPYEQYF.

A single count supports this clone. The chain has TRBV10-2 and TRBJ2-3; possibly TRBD2 for D (5 bases). Trimming took 10 bases from V and 5 from J, leaving 22 bases between them. The CDR3 is 15 residues long. Germline assignment: CDR1 WSHSY and CDR2 SAAADI. CDR3 region: CATTFGRAVGDTQYF. In DNA form, the CDR3 reads TGCGCCACAACTTTCGGGCGGGCGGTCGGAGATACGCAGTATTTT.

This chain uses TRBV27 with TRBJ1-1; 11 bases are shared with TRBD1. The CDR3 extends over 16 amino acids. J lost 4 bases, V lost 2 bases, and 6 bases had no gene match. Germline-derived CDR1 and CDR2 are MNHEY and SMNVEV (reference sequence). CDR3 coding DNA: TGTGCCAGCAGTTTACGAACCGGGACAGGGGGCACTGAAGCTTTCTTT. This gives the protein CASSLRTGTGGTEAFF.

The rearrangement links TRBV9 to TRBJ1-1; D may be TRBD1 (6 bases). The V gene's germline CDR1 is SGDLS and CDR2 YYNGEE. V dropped 0 bases and J dropped 1 base, with 13 bases sitting between them. The CDR3 is 16 residues long. The CDR3: CASSVDPGARNTEAFF. CDR3 nucleotides: TGTGCCAGCAGCGTAGATCCGGGGGCAAGGAACACTGAAGCTTTCTTT.